One TCR beta chain is described in this entry. This sample was taken from a study of T cell clonotyping in hematopoietic cell transplantation. The CDR3 has 14 amino acids. Trimming removed 6 bases from V and 5 bases from J, with 17 bases in between. Germline loops: CDR1 SGHTA, CDR2 FQGNSA. Profiled with immunoSEQ multiplex PCR; TCRdb holds only in-frame clones, not every one. The data show about 69,000 clones, approximately 94% seen once. Source material: peripheral blood mononuclear cells. The receptor was derived from a man aged 45-65 years in good health. Some clones in this sample may be carry-over from other donors' samples. The chain employs TRBV7-2 and TRBJ2-7, with D tentatively TRBD1 (5 bases). The CDR3: CASSSRVSRDEQYF. The CDR3 DNA sequence: TGTGCCAGCAGTTCCAGGGTAAGCCGGGACGAGCAGTACTTC.